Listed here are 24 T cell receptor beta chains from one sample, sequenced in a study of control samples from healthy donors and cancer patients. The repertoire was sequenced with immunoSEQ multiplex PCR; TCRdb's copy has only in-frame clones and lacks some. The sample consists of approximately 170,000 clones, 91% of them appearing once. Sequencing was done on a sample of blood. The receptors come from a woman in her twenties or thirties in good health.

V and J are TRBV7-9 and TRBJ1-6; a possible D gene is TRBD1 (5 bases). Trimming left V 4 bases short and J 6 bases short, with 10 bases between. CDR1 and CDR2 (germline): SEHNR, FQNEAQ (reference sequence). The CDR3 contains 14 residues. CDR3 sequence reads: CASSSGIGNSPLHF. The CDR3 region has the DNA TGTGCCAGCAGCTCAGGGATCGGTAATTCACCCCTCCACTTT.

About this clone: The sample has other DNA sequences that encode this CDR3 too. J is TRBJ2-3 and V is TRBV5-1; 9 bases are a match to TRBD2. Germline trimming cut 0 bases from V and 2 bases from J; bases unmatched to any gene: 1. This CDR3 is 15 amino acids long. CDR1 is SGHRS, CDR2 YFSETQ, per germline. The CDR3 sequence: CASSLVAGVTDTQYF. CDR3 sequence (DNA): TGCGCCAGCAGCTTGGTAGCGGGGGTCACAGATACGCAGTATTTT.

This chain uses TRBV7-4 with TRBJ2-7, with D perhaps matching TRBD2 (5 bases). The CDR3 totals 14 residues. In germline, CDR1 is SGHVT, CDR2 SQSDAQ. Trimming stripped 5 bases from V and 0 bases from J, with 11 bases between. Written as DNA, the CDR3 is TGTGCCAGCAGCCCGGGGTTAAGCTCCTACGAGCAGTACTTC. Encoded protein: CASSPGLSSYEQYF. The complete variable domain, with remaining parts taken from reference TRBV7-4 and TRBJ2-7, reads GAGVSQSPRYKVAKRGRDVALRCDSISGHVTLYWYRQTLGQGSEVLTYSQSDAQRDKSGRPSGRFSAERPERSVSTLKIQRTEQGDSAVYLCASSPGLSSYEQYFGPGTRLTVT.

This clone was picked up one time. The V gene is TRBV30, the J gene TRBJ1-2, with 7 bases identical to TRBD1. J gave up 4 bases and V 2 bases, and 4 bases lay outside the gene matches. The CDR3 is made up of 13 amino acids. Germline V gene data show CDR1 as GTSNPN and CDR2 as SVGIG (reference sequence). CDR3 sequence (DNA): TGTGCCTGGAGTAGGGGACAGAGCTATGGCTACACCTTC. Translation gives CAWSRGQSYGYTF.

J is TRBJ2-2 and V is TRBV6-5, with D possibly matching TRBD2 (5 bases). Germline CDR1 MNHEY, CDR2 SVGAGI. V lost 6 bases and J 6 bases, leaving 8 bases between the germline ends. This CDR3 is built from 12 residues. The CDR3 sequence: CASSRGAGELFF. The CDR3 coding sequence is TGTGCCAGCAGCCGGGGAGCCGGGGAGCTGTTTTTT.

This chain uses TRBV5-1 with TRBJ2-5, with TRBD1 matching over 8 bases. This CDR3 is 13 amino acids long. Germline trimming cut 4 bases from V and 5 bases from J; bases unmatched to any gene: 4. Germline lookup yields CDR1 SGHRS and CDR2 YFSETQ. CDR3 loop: CASSTGDRETQYF. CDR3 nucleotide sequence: TGCGCCAGCAGCACCGGGGACAGGGAGACCCAGTACTTC. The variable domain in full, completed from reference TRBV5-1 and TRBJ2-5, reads KAGVTQTPRYLIKTRGQQVTLSCSPISGHRSVSWYQQTPGQGLQFLFEYFSETQRNKGNFPGRFSGRQFSNSRSEMNVSTLELGDSALYLCASSTGDRETQYFGPGTRLLVL.

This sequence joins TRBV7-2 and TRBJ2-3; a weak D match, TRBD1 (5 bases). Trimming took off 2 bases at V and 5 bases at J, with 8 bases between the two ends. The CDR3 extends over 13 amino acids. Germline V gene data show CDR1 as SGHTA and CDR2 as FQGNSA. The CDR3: CASSLQGRDTQYF. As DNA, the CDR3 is TGTGCCAGCAGCTTACAGGGAAGAGATACGCAGTATTTT.

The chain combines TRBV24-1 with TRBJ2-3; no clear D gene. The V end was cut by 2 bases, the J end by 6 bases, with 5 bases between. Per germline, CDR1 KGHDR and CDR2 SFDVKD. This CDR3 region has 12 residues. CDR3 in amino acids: CATSDSRDTQYF. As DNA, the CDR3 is TGTGCCACCAGTGATTCTCGGGATACGCAGTATTTT.

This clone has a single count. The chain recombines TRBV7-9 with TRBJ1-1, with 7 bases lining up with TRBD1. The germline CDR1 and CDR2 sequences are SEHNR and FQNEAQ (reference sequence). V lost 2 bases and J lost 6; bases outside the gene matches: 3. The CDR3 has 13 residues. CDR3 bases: TGTGCCAGCAGCTTAACAGGGGTTGCTGAAGCTTTCTTT. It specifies CASSLTGVAEAFF.

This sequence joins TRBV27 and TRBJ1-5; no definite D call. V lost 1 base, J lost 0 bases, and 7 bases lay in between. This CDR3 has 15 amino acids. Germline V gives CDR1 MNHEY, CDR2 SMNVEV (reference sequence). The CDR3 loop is CASSLYGHSNQPQHF. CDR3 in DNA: TGTGCCAGCAGTTTATACGGGCATAGCAATCAGCCCCAGCATTTT.

In nucleotides, the CDR3 is TGTGCCAGCAGCTCGCAGGGCGGTCAGCCCCAGCATTTT. This translates into CASSSQGGQPQHF. J is TRBJ1-5 and V is TRBV7-9; D perhaps matches TRBD1 (5 bases). Deletions cut 4 bases from V and 6 bases from J, with 10 bases between. The CDR3 has 13 residues. Germline V lookup: CDR1 SEHNR, CDR2 FQNEAQ (reference sequence).

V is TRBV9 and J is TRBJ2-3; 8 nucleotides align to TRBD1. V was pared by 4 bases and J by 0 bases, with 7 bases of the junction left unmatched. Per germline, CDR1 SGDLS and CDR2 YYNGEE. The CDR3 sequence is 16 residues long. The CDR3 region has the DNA TGTGCCAGCAGCCCCAGACAGGGGACTAGCACAGATACGCAGTATTTT. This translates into CASSPRQGTSTDTQYF.

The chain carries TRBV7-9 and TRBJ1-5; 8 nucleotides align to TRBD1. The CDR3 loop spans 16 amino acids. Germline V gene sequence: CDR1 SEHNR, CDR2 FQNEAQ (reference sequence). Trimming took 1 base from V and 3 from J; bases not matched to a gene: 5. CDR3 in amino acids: CASSLGTGRINQPQHF. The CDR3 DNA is TGTGCCAGCAGCTTAGGGACAGGGCGTATCAATCAGCCCCAGCATTTT.

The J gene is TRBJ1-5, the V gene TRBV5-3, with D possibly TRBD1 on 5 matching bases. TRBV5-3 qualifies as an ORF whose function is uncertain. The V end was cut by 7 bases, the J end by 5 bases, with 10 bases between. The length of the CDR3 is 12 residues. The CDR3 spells CARGQGHQPQHF. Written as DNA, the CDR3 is TGTGCCAGAGGGCAGGGCCATCAGCCCCAGCATTTT.

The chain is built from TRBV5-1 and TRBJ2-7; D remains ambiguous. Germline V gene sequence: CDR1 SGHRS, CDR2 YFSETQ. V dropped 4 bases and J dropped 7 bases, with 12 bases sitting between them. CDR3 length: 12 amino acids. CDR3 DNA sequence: TGCGCCAGCAGCCGACCGGGTAGGGAGCAGTACTTC. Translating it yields CASSRPGREQYF.

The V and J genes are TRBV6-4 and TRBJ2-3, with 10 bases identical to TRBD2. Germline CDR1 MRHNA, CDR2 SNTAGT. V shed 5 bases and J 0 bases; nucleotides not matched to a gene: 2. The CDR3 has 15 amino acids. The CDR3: CASSISGGSTDTQYF. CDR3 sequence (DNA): TGTGCCAGCAGTATTAGCGGGGGGAGCACAGATACGCAGTATTTT.

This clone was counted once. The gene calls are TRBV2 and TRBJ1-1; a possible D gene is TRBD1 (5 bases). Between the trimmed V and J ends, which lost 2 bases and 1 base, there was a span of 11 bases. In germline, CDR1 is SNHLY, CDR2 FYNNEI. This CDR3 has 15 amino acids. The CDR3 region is CASSEIGGGNTEAFF. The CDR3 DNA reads TGTGCCAGCAGTGAAATTGGGGGGGGGAACACTGAAGCTTTCTTT.

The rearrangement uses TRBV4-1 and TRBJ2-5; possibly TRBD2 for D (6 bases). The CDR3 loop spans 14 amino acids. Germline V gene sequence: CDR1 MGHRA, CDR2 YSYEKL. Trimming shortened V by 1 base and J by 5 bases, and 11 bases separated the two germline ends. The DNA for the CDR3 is TGCGCCAGCAGCCAAGTAGGGGCGGGGGAGACCCAGTACTTC. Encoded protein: CASSQVGAGETQYF.

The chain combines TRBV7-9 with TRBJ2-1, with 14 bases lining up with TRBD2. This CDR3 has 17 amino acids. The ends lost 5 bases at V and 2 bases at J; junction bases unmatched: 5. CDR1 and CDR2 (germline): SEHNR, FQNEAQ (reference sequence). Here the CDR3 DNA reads TGTGCCAGCAGCCCGACTAGCGGGAGGGCCCCCTACAATGAGCAGTTCTTC. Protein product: CASSPTSGRAPYNEQFF.

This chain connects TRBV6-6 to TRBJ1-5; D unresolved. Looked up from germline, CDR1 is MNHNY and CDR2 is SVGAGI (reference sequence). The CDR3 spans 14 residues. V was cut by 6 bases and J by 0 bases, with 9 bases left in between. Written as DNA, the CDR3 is TGTGCCAGCAGCAGCCACGATAGCAATCAGCCCCAGCATTTT. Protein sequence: CASSSHDSNQPQHF.

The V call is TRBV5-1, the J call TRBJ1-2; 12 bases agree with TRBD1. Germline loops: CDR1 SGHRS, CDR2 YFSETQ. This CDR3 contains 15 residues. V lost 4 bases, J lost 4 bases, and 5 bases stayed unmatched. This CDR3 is CASSPGQGALYGYTF. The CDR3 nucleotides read TGCGCCAGCAGCCCGGGACAGGGGGCCCTCTATGGCTACACCTTC.

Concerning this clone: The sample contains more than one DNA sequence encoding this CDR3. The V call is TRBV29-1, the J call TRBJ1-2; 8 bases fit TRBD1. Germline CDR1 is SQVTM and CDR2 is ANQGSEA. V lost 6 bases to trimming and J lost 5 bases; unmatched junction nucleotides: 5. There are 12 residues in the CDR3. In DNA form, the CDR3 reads TGCAGCGTGGACAGGGTCGGGTATGGCTACACCTTC. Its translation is CSVDRVGYGYTF.

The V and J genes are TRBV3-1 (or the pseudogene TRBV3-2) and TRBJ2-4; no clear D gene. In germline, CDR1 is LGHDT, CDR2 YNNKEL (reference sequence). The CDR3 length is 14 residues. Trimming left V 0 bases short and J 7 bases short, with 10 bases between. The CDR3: CASSQDAIGNIQYF. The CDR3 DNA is TGTGCCAGCAGCCAAGACGCTATCGGGAACATTCAGTACTTC.

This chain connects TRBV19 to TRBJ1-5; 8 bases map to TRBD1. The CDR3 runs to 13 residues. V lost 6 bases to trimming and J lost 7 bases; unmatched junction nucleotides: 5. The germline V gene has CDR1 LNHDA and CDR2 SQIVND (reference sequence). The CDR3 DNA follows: TGTGCCAGTAGATCACAGGGGGGACAGCCCCAGCATTTT. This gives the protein CASRSQGGQPQHF. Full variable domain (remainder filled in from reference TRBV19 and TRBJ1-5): DGGITQSPKYLFRKEGQNVTLSCEQNLNHDAMYWYRQDPGQGLRLIYYSQIVNDFQKGDIAEGYSVSREKKESFPLTVTSAQKNPTAFYLCASRSQGGQPQHFGDGTRLSIL.